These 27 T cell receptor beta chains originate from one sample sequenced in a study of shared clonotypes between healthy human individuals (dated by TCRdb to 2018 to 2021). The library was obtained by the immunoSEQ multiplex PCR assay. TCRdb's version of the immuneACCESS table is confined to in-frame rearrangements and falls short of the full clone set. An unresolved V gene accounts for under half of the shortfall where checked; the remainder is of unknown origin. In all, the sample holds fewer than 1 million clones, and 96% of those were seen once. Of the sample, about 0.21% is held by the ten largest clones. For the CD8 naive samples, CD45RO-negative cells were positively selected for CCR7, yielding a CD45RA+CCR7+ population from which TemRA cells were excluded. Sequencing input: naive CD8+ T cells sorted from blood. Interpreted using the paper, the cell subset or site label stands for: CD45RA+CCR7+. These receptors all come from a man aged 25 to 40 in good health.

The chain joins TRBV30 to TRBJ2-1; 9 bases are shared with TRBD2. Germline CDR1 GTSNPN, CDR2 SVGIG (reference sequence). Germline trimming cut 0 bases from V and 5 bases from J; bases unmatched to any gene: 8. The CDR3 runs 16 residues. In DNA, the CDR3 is TGTGCCTGGAGTGTTCGGTCGACTAGCGGACACAATGAGCAGTTCTTC. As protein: CAWSVRSTSGHNEQFF. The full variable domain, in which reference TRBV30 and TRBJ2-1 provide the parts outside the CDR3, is SQTIHQWPATLVQPVGSPLSLECTVEGTSNPNLYWYRQAAGRGLQLLFYSVGIGQISSEVPQNLSASRPQDRQFILSSKKLLLSDSGFYLCAWSVRSTSGHNEQFFGPGTRLTVL.

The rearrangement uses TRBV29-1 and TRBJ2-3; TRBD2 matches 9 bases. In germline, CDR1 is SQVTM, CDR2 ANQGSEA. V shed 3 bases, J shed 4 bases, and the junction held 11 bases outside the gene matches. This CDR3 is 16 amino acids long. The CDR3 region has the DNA TGCAGCGTTGAGGGCGAGGCGGGAGGGCCTGCAGATACGCAGTATTTT. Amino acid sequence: CSVEGEAGGPADTQYF.

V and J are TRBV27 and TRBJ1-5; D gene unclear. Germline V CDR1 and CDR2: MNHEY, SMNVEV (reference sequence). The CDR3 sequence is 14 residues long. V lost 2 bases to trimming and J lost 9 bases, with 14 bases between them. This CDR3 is CASSLDVFSRPQHF. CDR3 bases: TGTGCCAGCAGTTTAGACGTGTTCTCTCGGCCCCAGCATTTT.

The CDR3 DNA sequence: TGTGCCTGGAGTGTAGGGGACGCGGATACCTACGAGCAGTACTTC. It is translated as CAWSVGDADTYEQYF. The genes are TRBV30 and TRBJ2-7; D possibly matches TRBD1 or TRBD2 (5 bases each). CDR3 length: 15 amino acids. With 0 bases removed from V and 2 bases from J, the gap between germline ends came to 14 bases. In germline, CDR1 is GTSNPN, CDR2 SVGIG (reference sequence).

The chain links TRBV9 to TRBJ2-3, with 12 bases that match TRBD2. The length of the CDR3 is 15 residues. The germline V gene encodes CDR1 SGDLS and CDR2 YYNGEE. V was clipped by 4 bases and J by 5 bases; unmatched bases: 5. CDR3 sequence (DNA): TGTGCCAGCAGCTTCCGACTAGCGGGAGAAGATACGCAGTATTTT. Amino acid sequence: CASSFRLAGEDTQYF.

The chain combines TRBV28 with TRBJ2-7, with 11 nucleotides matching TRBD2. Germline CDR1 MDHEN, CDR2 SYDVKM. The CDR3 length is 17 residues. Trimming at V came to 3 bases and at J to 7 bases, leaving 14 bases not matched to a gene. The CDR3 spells CASSFTPETSGTFEQYF. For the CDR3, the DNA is TGTGCCAGCAGTTTTACGCCAGAGACTAGCGGGACGTTTGAGCAGTACTTC.

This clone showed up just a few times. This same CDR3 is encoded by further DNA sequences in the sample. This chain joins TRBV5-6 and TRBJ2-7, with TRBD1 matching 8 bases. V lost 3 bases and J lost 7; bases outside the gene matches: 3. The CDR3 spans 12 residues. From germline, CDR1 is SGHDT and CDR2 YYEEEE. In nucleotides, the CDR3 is TGTGCCAGCAGCTGGACAGGGTATGAGCAGTACTTC. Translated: CASSWTGYEQYF.

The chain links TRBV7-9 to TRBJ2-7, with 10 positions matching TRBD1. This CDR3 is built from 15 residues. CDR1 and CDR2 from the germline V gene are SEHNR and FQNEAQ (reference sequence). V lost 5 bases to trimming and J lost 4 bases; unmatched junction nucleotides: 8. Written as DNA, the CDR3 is TGTGCCAGCAGCCCGCGACAGGGGGCCGTTTACGAGCAGTACTTC. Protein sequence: CASSPRQGAVYEQYF. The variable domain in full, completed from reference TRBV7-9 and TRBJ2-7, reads DTGVSQNPRHKITKRGQNVTFRCDPISEHNRLYWYRQTLGQGPEFLTYFQNEAQLEKSRLLSDRFSAERPKGSFSTLEIQRTEQGDSAMYLCASSPRQGAVYEQYFGPGTRLTVT.

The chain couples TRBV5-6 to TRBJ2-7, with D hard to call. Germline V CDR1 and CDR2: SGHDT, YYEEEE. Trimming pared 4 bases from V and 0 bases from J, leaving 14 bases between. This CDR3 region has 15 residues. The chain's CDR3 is CASSPEDKLSYEQYF. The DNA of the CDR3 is TGTGCCAGCAGCCCCGAGGATAAACTCTCCTACGAGCAGTACTTC.

In nucleotides, the CDR3 is TGTGCCAGTAGTATAGTCTGGGGACAGATCACCTACGAGCAGTACTTC. Protein: CASSIVWGQITYEQYF. V gene TRBV19 combines with J gene TRBJ2-7, with TRBD1 identical over 7 bases. The V and J ends lost 1 base and 2 bases, in that order; junction bases with no gene match: 8. The germline V gene encodes CDR1 LNHDA and CDR2 SQIVND (reference sequence). The CDR3 length is 16 residues.

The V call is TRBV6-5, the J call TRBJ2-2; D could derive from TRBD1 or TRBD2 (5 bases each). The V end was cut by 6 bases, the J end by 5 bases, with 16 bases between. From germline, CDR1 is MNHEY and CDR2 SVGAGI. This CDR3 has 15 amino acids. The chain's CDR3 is CASSPGTFLTGELFF. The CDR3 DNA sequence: TGTGCCAGCAGCCCCGGGACGTTCCTGACCGGGGAGCTGTTTTTT.

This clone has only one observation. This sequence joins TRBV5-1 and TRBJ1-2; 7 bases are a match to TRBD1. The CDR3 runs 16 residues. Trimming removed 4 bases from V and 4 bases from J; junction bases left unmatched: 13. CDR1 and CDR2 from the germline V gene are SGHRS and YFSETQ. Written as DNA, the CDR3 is TGCGCCAGCAGCGAAACTCCCACGGGACAGTTCTATGGCTACACCTTC. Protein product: CASSETPTGQFYGYTF. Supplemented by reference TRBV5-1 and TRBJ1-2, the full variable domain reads KAGVTQTPRYLIKTRGQQVTLSCSPISGHRSVSWYQQTPGQGLQFLFEYFSETQRNKGNFPGRFSGRQFSNSRSEMNVSTLELGDSALYLCASSETPTGQFYGYTFGSGTRLTVV.

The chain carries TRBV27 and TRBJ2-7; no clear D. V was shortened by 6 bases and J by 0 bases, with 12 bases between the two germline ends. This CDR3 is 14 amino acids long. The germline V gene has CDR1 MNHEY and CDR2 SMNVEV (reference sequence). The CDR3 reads CASRNSKPSYEQYF. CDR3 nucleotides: TGTGCCAGCAGGAACTCGAAACCCTCCTACGAGCAGTACTTC.

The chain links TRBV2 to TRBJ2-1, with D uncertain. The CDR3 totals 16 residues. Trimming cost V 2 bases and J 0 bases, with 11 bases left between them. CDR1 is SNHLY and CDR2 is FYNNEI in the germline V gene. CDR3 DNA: TGTGCCAGCAGTGAAACGAGCCGGAGCTCCTACAATGAGCAGTTCTTC. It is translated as CASSETSRSSYNEQFF.

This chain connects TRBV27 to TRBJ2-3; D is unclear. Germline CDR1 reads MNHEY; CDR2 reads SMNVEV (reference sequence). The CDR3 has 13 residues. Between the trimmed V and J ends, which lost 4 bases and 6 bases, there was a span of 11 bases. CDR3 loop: CASSYRLGDTQYF. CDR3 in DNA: TGTGCCAGCAGTTACCGACTCGGCGATACGCAGTATTTT.

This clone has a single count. CDR3 amino acids: CASSQGAGVRDSVEQYF. The CDR3 DNA follows: TGTGCCAGCAGCCAAGGGGCGGGGGTACGGGACAGTGTCGAGCAGTACTTC. The chain combines TRBV14 with TRBJ2-7; the D call may be TRBD1 or TRBD2 (7 bases each). V gave up 1 base and J gave up 6 bases, with 22 bases separating them. The germline gives CDR1 SGHDN, CDR2 FVKESK. CDR3 length: 17 residues.

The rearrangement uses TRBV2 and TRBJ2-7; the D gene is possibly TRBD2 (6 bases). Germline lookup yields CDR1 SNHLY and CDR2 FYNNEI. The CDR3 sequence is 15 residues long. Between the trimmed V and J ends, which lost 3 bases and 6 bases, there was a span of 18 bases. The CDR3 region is CASSEGSEAGGEQYF. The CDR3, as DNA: TGTGCCAGCAGTGAGGGCTCGGAGGCCGGGGGCGAGCAGTACTTC. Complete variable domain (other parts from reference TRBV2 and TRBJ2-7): EPEVTQTPSHQVTQMGQEVILRCVPISNHLYFYWYRQILGQKVEFLVSFYNNEISEKSEIFDDQFSVERPDGSNFTLKIRSTKLEDSAMYFCASSEGSEAGGEQYFGPGTRLTVT.

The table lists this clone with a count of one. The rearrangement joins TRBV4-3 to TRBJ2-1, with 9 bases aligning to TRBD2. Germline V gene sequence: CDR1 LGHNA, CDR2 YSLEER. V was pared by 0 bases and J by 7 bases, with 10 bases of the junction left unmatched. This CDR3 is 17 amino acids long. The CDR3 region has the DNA TGCGCCAGCAGCCAAGACGTGGCGGGAGGGCCGTTTAATGAGCAGTTCTTC. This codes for CASSQDVAGGPFNEQFF.

Here the CDR3 reads CASSSGDGSYEQYF. Written as DNA, the CDR3 is TGCGCCAGCAGCTCGGGGGACGGTTCCTACGAGCAGTACTTC. The J gene is TRBJ2-7, the V gene TRBV5-1; D is perhaps TRBD2 (6 bases). Germline V CDR1 and CDR2: SGHRS, YFSETQ. The V and J ends lost 3 bases and 1 base respectively, with 11 bases between them. The CDR3 extends over 14 amino acids.

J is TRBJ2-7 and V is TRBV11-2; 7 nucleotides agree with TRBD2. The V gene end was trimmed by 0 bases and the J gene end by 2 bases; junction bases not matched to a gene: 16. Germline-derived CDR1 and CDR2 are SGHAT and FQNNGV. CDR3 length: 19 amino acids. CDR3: CASSLDRDEVVAGPYEQYF. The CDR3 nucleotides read TGTGCCAGCAGCTTAGATAGGGACGAGGTGGTAGCGGGCCCCTACGAGCAGTACTTC.

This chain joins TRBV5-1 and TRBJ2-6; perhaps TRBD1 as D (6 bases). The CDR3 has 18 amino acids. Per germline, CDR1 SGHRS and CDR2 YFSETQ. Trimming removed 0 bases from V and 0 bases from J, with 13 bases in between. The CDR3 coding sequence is TGCGCCAGCAGCTTGGCCGGGACACCTATCTCTGGGGCCAACGTCCTGACTTTC. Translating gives CASSLAGTPISGANVLTF.

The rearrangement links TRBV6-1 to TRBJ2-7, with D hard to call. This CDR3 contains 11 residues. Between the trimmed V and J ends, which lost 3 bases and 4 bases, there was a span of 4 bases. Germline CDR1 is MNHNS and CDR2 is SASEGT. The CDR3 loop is CASSDKYEQYF. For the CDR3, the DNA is TGTGCCAGCAGTGATAAATACGAGCAGTACTTC.

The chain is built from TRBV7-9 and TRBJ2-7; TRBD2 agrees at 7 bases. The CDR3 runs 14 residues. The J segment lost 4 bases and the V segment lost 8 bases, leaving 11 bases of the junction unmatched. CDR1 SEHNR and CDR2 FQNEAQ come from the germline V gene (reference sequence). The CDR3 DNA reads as TGTGCCAGCGCCAAGGGGCCTAGCGGTTACGAGCAGTACTTC. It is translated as CASAKGPSGYEQYF.

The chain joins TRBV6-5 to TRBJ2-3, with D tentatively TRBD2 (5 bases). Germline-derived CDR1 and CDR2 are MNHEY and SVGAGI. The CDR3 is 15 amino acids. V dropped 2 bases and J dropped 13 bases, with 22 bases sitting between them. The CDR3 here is CASSYGSGVAGREYF. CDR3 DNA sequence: TGTGCCAGCAGTTACGGGTCCGGGGTAGCCGGGCGTGAGTATTTT.

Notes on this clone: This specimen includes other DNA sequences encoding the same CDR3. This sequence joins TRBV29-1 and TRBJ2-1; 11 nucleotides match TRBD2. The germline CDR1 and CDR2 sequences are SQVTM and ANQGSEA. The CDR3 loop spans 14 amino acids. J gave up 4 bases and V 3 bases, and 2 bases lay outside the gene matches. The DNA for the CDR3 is TGCAGCGTTGATGGGACTAGCGGTTACAATGAGCAGTTCTTC. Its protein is CSVDGTSGYNEQFF.

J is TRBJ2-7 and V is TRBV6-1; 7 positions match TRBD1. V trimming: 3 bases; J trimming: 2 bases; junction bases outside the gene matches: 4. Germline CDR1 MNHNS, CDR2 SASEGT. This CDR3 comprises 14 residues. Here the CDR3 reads CASSETGWPYEQYF. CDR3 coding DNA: TGTGCCAGCAGTGAGACAGGGTGGCCCTACGAGCAGTACTTC.

CDR3 DNA: TGTGCCAGCTCACAATGGCGACAGAGTGCAACTAATGAAAAACTGTTTTTT. As protein: CASSQWRQSATNEKLFF. The genes are TRBV18 and TRBJ1-4, with D tentatively TRBD1 (5 bases). The CDR3 sequence is 17 residues long. Between the trimmed V and J ends, which lost 4 bases and 0 bases, there was a span of 15 bases. CDR1 and CDR2 (germline): KGHSH, LQKENI.